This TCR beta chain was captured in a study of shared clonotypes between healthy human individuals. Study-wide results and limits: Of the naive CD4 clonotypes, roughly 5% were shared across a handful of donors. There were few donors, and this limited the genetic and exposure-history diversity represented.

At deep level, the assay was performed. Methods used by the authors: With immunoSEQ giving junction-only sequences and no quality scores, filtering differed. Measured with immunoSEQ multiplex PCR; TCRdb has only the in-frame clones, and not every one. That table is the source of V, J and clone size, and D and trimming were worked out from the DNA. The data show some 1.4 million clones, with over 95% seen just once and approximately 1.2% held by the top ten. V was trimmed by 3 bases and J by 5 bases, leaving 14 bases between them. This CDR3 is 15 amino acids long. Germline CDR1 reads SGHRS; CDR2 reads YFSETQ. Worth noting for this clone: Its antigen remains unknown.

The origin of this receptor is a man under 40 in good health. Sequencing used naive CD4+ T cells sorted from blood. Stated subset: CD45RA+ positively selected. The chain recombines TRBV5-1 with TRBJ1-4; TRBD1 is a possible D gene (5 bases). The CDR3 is CASSSGGRANEKLFF. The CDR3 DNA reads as TGCGCCAGCAGCTCCGGGGGACGAGCCAATGAAAAACTGTTTTTT.